This is a list of T cell receptor beta chains from one sample in a study of cytomegalovirus exposure and HLA in healthy donors. The protocol was immunoSEQ multiplex PCR, while the TCRdb copy is restricted to in-frame clones and leaves out a portion. The data show roughly 150,000 clones, with around 79% seen just once and around 7% held by the top ten. The specimen was PBMCs. The receptors derive from a man aged 35 to 55 in good health and CMV-seropositive. Both conserved end residues are part of each CDR3. The order of the fields is J gene, clone size, D gene, V gene, CDR3 DNA, CDR3 protein. The D gene is left open where the match is weak. A row's size may be missing; if present it is once, few, many or a size class.

>TRBJ2-5|.|.|TRBV7-3
TGTGCCAGCAGCCAAGCCGTTCGAGAGACCCAGTACTTC
CASSQAVRETQYF
>TRBJ2-7|once|TRBD1|TRBV5-5
TGTGCCAGCAGCCCTGGACAGGGTGTCTACGAGCAGTACTTC
CASSPGQGVYEQYF
>TRBJ2-7|few|.|TRBV6-6
TGTGCCAGCAGTTACGAGGGCAGGGGATTGAACGAGCAGTACTTC
CASSYEGRGLNEQYF
>TRBJ1-2|.|TRBD1|TRBV5-4
TGTGCCAGCAGCTTCGGGACAGAGTATGGCTACACCTTC
CASSFGTEYGYTF
>TRBJ2-1|.|.|TRBV21-1
TGTGCCAGCAATCTAGCAACCTACAATGAGCAGTTCTTC
CASNLATYNEQFF
>TRBJ1-6|few|TRBD1|TRBV7-3
TGTGCCAGCAGCTTAGGGCAGGGGGATTCACCCCTCCACTTT
CASSLGQGDSPLHF
>TRBJ1-5|.|.|TRBV9
TGTGCCAGCAGCGTAGATGGACACAATCAGCCCCAGCATTTT
CASSVDGHNQPQHF
>TRBJ2-2|.|TRBD2|TRBV7-8
TGTGCCAGCAGCGGGGGACTAGCGGGATCTGCGAACACCGGGGAGCTGTTTTTT
CASSGGLAGSANTGELFF
>TRBJ1-1|.|TRBD1|TRBV5-1
TGCGCCAGCAGCCCGACAGGGCATCCCACTGAAGCTTTCTTT
CASSPTGHPTEAFF
>TRBJ1-2|.|TRBD1|TRBV30
TGTGCCTGGAGGACCGACAGGGTGGGCTATGGCTACACCTTC
CAWRTDRVGYGYTF
>TRBJ2-3|few|.|TRBV4-2
TGTGCCAGCAGCCAGCAACAGGGCAGCACAGATACGCAGTATTTT
CASSQQQGSTDTQYF
>TRBJ2-7|.|.|TRBV7-8
TGTGCCAGCAGCTTTGACAATCCCTACGAGCAGTACTTC
CASSFDNPYEQYF
>TRBJ1-5|.|TRBD1|TRBV19
TGTGCCAGTAGTAAACGACTAACAGGGGACAATCAGCCCCAGCATTTT
CASSKRLTGDNQPQHF
>TRBJ1-6|.|.|TRBV6-5
TGTGCCAGCAGTTACCGGGAGGGGGAAAGTTCACCCCTCCACTTT
CASSYREGESSPLHF